This TCR beta chain was observed in a study of T cells in Graves' hyperthyroidism and ophthalmopathy. This CDR3 contains 14 residues. Trimming left V 5 bases short and J 4 bases short, with 11 bases between. Germline V CDR1 and CDR2: MNHNS, SASEGT. Using RNA transcripts as the source, TCR beta CDR3 regions were amplified. The TCR CDR3 first-round RT-PCR relied on the HTBI primer set. TCRdb reprocessed the multiplex PCR reads with MiXCR, giving one entry per CDR3 protein. The table includes 400,000 to 550,000 distinct CDR3 sequences, about 15% detected once. In this sample, this clonotype turned up many times. What it binds is unknown. Overall study results and limits: Also found in blood were most expanded thyroid clonotypes above 0.001.

Hyperthyroidism of Graves' type that showed no ophthalmopathy progression within 18 months was stable. The gene calls are TRBV6-1 and TRBJ1-4; D ambiguous. The sequence came from a woman aged 18-29 years with Graves' hyperthyroidism. The sample comprised blood. The CDR3: CASSRGYNNEKLFF. The CDR3 DNA reads TGTGCCAGCAGTCGAGGGTACAATAATGAAAAACTGTTTTTT.